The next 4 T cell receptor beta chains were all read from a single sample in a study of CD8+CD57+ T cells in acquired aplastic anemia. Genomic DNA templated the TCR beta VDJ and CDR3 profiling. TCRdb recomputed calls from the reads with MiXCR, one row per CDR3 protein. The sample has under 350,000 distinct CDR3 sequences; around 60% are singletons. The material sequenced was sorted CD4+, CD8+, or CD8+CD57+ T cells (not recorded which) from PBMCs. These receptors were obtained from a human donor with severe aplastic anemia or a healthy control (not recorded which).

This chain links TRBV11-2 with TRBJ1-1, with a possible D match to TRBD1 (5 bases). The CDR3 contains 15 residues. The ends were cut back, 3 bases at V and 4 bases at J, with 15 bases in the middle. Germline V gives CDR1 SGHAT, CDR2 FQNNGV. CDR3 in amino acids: CASSLVAGLGTEAFF. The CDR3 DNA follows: TGTGCCAGCAGCTTGGTGGCAGGGTTGGGCACTGAAGCTTTCTTT. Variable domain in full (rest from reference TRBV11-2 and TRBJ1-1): EAGVAQSPRYKIIEKRQSVAFWCNPISGHATLYWYQQILGQGPKLLIQFQNNGVVDDSQLPKDRFSAERLKGVDSTLKIQPAKLEDSAVYLCASSLVAGLGTEAFFGQGTRLTVV.

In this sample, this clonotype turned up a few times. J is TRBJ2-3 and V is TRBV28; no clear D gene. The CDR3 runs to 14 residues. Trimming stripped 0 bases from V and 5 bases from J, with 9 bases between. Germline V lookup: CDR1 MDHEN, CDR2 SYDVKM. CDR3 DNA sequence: TGTGCCAGCAGTTTATGGGCCCTGGGAGATACGCAGTATTTT. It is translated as CASSLWALGDTQYF.

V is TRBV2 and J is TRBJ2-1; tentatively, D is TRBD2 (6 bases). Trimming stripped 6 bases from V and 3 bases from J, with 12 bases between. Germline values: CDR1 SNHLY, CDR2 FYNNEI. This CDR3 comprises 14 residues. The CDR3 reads CASSSGRGYNEQFF. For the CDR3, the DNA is TGTGCCAGCAGCAGTGGGCGGGGCTACAATGAGCAGTTCTTC.

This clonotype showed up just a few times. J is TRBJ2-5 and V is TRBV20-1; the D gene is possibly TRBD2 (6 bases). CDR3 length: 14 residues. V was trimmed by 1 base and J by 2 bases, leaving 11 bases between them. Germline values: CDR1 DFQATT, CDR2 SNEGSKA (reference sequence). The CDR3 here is CSARGGGDQETQYF. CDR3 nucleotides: TGCAGTGCTAGAGGTGGAGGGGATCAAGAGACCCAGTACTTC.